This T cell receptor beta chain emerged from a study of PD-1 blockade in classical Hodgkin lymphoma. General study results and limits: The study found that TCR diversity rose significantly by C4D1 in CD4+ but not CD8+ cells. Patients who initiated nivolumab within 1 year of ASCT were excluded. Repertoire differences have undefined causes, possibly disease activity or prior therapy.

For this clone: Its target is unknown.

Stated time point: cycle 4 day 1 (C4D1), after six to seven weeks of nivolumab. Each and every patient relapsed after autologous stem cell transplantation, and patients got differing brentuximab vedotin exposure. Method: immunoSEQ multiplex PCR; TCRdb's copy keeps in-frame clones and lacks some. The data contain around 20,000 clones, around 80% of them singletons. V lost 8 bases and J lost 7; bases outside the gene matches: 13. This CDR3 is built from 15 residues. Per germline, CDR1 MNHNS and CDR2 SASEGT. The V gene is TRBV6-1, the J gene TRBJ2-2; TRBD2 matches at 7 bases. The clonotype comes from a human donor with classical Hodgkin lymphoma. The sequences come from peripheral blood mononuclear cells (PBMCs), collected before the fourth cycle of nivolumab. The CDR3 DNA reads TGTGCCAGCGCATTCGGCGGGAGTCGAATCGGGGAGCTGTTTTTT. The encoded protein is CASAFGGSRIGELFF.